These T cell receptor beta chains were read from a single sample in a study of shared clonotypes between healthy human individuals. Using immunoSEQ multiplex PCR, the repertoire was profiled, and TCRdb retains in-frame clones only, with some absent. The top ten clones hold about 0.064% of a sample with 400,000 to 600,000 clones, 90% to 96% of them seen once. The sample taken for sequencing was naive CD4+ T cells sorted from blood. Receptors originate from a woman aged 25-40 years in good health. CDR3s include the opening cysteine and the closing phenylalanine or tryptophan. Each record gives: D gene, V gene, J gene, clone size, CDR3 protein, CDR3 DNA. A D gene is named only where the DNA matches it firmly. Rows give clone size only sometimes, using once, few, many, or a class for an expanded clone.

TRBD2	TRBV7-3	TRBJ2-3	-	CASSSGLAGTDTQYF	TGTGCCAGCAGCTCAGGACTAGCGGGCACAGATACGCAGTATTTT
-	TRBV7-9	TRBJ1-1	-	CASSLQGMNTEAFF	TGTGCCAGCAGCTTACAGGGAATGAACACTGAAGCTTTCTTT
TRBD2	TRBV28	TRBJ2-1	-	CASSSPGTSGTVEQFF	TGTGCCAGCAGTTCACCCGGGACTAGCGGGACGGTTGAGCAGTTCTTC
-	TRBV29-1	TRBJ2-2	-	CSVGSGRELFF	TGCAGCGTCGGTTCCGGGCGGGAGCTGTTTTTT
-	TRBV6-4	TRBJ1-1	-	CASRGSGEDTEAFF	TGTGCCAGCAGGGGTTCCGGGGAGGACACTGAAGCTTTCTTT
TRBD1	TRBV7-2	TRBJ1-5	-	CASSFLQGGNQPQHF	TGTGCCAGCAGCTTTCTGCAGGGGGGGAATCAGCCCCAGCATTTT
TRBD2	TRBV19	TRBJ2-7	-	CASSGGTSGIGPPYEQYF	TGTGCCAGTAGCGGCGGGACTAGCGGGATCGGACCCCCCTACGAGCAGTACTTC
TRBD1	TRBV2	TRBJ2-1	-	CATNPGQLTAEQFF	TGTGCCACAAATCCGGGACAGTTGACCGCTGAGCAGTTCTTC
-	TRBV11-2	TRBJ1-1	-	CASSFGGNTEAFF	TGTGCCAGCAGCTTCGGAGGGAACACTGAAGCTTTCTTT
-	TRBV28	TRBJ1-1	-	CASRGGAEAFF	TGTGCCAGCAGAGGCGGCGCTGAAGCTTTCTTT
-	TRBV7-2	TRBJ2-2	-	CASTRGAIGELFF	TGTGCCAGCACCCGAGGTGCCATCGGGGAGCTGTTTTTT
TRBD1	TRBV5-1	TRBJ1-2	-	CASSLTAGTGFYGYTF	TGCGCCAGCAGCTTAACCGCCGGGACAGGGTTCTATGGCTACACCTTC
-	TRBV9	TRBJ1-1	-	CASSGGGFVFTEAFF	TGTGCCAGCAGCGGCGGGGGTTTCGTCTTCACTGAAGCTTTCTTT
TRBD2	TRBV5-1	TRBJ2-2	-	CASFFGGVPRSTGELFF	TGCGCCAGCTTCTTTGGGGGGGTTCCGAGAAGCACCGGGGAGCTGTTTTTT
-	TRBV6-1	TRBJ2-1	-	CASSVRLKAAYNEQFF	TGTGCCAGCAGTGTCAGACTGAAAGCGGCGTACAATGAGCAGTTCTTC
-	TRBV19	TRBJ1-2	-	CASSIEGAGYTF	TGTGCCAGTAGTATTGAGGGCGCCGGCTACACCTTC
-	TRBV6-1	TRBJ1-5	-	CASSEQGVQPQHF	TGTGCCAGCAGTGAACAGGGTGTTCAGCCCCAGCATTTT
-	TRBV6-1	TRBJ2-5	-	CASSVEGYQETQYF	TGTGCCAGCTCCGTGGAGGGGTACCAAGAGACCCAGTACTTC
TRBD2	TRBV4-1	TRBJ2-7	-	CASSQGSFGLAGVTEQYF	TGCGCCAGCAGCCAAGGAAGTTTCGGTCTAGCGGGAGTTACCGAGCAGTACTTC
-	TRBV18	TRBJ1-2	-	CASSPGGNYGYTF	TGTGCCAGCTCACCTGGCGGTAACTATGGCTACACCTTC
-	TRBV7-6	TRBJ2-5	-	CASRGKGAGETQYF	TGTGCCAGCAGAGGGAAGGGAGCGGGAGAGACCCAGTACTTC
TRBD2	TRBV28	TRBJ2-7	-	CASSPRLAGATYEQYF	TGTGCCAGCAGTCCAAGACTAGCGGGAGCGACCTACGAGCAGTACTTC
-	TRBV28	TRBJ2-1	-	CASSLGSYNEQFF	TGTGCCAGCAGTTTGGGATCCTACAATGAGCAGTTCTTC
-	TRBV28	TRBJ2-3	-	CASSYNSGRGTDTQYF	TGTGCCAGCAGTTATAATTCTGGGCGGGGCACAGATACGCAGTATTTT
TRBD1	TRBV7-8	TRBJ1-6	-	CASSKDRVDSPLHF	TGTGCCAGCAGCAAAGACAGGGTCGATTCACCCCTCCACTTT
TRBD1	TRBV2	TRBJ2-7	once	CASNGDRDTEQYF	TGTGCCAGCAATGGGGACAGGGATACCGAGCAGTACTTC
-	TRBV15	TRBJ1-4	-	CATRARDGKLFF	TGTGCCACCAGGGCTAGGGACGGAAAACTGTTTTTT